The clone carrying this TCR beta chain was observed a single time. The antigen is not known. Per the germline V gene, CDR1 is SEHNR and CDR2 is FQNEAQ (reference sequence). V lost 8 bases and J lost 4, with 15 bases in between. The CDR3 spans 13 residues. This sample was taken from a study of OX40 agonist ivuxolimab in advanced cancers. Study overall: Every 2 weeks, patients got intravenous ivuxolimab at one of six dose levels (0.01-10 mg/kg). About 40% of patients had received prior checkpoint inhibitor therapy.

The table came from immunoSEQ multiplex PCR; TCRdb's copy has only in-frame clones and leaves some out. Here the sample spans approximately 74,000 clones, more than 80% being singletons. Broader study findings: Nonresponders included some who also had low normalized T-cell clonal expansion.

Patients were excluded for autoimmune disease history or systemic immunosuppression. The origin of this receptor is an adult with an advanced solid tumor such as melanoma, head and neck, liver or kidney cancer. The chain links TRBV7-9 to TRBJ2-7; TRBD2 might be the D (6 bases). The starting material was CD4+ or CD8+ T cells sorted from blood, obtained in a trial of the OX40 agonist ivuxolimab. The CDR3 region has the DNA TGTGCCAGCGTCATGGACGGGAGTTACGAGCAGTACTTC. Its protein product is CASVMDGSYEQYF.